This entry features one TCR beta chain sequence. Its antigen is currently unknown. CDR3 length equals 15 residues. Per the germline V gene, CDR1 is LGHNA and CDR2 is YSLEER. Trimming pared 1 base from V and 5 bases from J, leaving 11 bases between. All patients were mismatch repair deficient, assessed by either PCR or immunohistochemistry. The TCR-sequenced patients were a few responders to pembrolizumab. Data came from immunoSEQ multiplex PCR; TCRdb stores just in-frame clones and leaves some out. The sample records about 21,000 clones, roughly four fifths being singletons. This sample stems from a study of PD-1 blockade in mismatch repair-deficient tumors. Notes on the study in general: Tumor-resident clones, often undetectable pretreatment in blood, expanded then contracted after pembrolizumab.

The sample here was peripheral blood, taken 2 weeks after starting pembrolizumab. The chain joins TRBV4-3 to TRBJ2-2; no clear D gene. This receptor was taken from an adult with mismatch repair-deficient cancer. CDR3 coding DNA: TGCGCCAGCAGCCAAGGAGAATATAGGACCGGGGAGCTGTTTTTT. It translates to CASSQGEYRTGELFF.